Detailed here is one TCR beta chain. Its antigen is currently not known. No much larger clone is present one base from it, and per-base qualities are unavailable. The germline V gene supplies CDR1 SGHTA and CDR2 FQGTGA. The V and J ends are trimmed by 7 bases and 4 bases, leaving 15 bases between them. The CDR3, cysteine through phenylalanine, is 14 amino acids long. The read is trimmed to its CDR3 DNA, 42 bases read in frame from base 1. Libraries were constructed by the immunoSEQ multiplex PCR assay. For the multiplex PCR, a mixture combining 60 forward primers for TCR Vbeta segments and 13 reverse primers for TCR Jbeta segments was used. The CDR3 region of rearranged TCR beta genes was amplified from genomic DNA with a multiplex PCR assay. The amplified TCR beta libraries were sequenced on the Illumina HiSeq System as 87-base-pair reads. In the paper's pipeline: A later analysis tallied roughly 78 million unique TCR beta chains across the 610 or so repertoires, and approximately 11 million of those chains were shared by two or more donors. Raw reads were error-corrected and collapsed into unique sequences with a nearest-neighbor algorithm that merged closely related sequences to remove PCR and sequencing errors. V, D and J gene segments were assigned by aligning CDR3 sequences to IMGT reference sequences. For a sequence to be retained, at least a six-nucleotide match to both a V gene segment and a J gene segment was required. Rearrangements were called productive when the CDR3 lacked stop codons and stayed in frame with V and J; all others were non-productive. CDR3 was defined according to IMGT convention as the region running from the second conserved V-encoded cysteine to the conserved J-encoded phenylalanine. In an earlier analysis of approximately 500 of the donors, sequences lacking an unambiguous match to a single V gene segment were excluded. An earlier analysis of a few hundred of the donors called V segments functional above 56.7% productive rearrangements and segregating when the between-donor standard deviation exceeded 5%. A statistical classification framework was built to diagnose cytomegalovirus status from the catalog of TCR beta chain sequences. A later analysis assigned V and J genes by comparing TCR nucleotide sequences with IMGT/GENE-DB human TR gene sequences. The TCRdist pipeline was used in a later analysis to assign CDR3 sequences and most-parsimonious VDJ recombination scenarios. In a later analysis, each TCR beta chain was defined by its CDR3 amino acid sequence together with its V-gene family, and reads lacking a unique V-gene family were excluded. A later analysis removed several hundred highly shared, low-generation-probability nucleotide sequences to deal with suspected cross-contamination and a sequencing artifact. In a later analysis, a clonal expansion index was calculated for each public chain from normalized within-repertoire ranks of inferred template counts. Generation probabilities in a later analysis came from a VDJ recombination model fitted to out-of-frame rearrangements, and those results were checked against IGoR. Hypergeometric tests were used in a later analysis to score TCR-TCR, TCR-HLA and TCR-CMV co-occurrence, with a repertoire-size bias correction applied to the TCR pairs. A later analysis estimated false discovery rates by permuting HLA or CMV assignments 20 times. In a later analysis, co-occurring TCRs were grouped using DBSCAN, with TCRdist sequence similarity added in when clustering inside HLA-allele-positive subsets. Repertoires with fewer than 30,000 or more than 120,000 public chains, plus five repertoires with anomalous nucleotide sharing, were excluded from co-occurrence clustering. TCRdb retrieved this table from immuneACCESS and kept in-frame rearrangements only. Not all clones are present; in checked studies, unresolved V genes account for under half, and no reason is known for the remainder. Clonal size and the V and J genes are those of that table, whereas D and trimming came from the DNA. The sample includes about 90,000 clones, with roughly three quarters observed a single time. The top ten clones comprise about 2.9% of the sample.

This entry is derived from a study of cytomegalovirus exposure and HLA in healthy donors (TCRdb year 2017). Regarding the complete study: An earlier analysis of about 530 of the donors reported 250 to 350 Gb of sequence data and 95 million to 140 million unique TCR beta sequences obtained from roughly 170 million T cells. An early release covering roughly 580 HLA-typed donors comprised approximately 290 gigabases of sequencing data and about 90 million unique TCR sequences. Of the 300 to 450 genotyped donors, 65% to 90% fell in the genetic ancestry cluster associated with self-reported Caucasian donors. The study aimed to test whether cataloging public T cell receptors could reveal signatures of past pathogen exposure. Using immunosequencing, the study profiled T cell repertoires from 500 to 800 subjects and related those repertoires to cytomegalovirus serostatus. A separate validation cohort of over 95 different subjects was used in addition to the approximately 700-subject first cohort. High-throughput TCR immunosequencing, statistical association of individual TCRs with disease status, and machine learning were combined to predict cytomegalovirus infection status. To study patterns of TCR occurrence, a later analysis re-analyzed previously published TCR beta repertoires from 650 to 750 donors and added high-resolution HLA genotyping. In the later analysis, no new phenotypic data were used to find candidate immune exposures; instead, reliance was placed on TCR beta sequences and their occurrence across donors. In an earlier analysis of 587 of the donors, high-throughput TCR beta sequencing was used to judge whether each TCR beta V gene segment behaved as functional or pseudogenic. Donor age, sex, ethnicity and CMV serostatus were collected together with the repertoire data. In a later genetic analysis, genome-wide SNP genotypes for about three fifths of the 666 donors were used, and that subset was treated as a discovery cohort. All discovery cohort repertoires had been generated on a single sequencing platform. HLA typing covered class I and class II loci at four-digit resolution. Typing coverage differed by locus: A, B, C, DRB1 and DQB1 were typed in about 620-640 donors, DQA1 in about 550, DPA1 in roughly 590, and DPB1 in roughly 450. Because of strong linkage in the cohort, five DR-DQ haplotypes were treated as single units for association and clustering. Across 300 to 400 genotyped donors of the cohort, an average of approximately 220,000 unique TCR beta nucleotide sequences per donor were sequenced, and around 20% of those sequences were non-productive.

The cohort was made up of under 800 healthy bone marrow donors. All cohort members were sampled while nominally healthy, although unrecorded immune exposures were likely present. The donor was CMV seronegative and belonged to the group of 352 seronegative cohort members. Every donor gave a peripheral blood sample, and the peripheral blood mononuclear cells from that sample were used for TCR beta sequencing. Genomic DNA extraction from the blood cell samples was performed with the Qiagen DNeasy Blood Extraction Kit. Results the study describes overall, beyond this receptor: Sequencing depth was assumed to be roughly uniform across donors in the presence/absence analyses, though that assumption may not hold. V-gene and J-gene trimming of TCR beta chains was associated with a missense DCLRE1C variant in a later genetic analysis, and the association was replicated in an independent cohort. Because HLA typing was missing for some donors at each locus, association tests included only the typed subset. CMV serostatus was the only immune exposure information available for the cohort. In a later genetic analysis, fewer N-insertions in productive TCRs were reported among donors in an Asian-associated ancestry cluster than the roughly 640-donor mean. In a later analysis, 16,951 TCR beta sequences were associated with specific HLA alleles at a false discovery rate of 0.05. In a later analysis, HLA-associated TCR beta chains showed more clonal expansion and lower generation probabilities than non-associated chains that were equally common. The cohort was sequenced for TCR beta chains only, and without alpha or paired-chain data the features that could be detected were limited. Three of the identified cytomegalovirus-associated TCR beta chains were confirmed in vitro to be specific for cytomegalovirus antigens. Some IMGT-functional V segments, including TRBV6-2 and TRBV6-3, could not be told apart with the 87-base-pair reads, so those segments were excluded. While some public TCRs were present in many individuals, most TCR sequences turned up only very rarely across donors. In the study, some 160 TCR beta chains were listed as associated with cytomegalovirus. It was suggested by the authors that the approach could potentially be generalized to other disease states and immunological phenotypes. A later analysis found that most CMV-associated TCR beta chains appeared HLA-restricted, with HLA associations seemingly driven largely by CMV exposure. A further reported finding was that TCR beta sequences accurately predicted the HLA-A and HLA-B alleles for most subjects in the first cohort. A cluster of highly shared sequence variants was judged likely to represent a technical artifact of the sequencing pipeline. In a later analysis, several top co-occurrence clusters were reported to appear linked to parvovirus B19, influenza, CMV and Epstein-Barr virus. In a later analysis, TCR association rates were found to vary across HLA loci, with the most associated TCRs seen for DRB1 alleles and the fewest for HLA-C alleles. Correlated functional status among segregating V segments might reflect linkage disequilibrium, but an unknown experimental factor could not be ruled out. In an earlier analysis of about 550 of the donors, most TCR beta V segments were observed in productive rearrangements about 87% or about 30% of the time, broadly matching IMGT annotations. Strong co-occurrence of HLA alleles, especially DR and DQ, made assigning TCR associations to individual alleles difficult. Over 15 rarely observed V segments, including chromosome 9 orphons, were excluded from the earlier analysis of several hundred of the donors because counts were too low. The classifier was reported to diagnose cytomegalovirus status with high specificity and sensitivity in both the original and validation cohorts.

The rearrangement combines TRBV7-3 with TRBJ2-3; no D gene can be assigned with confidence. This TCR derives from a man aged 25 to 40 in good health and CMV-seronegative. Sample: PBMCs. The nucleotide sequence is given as TGTGCCAGCACCCCATCGAGTGGTGCAGATACGCAGTATTTT. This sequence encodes CASTPSSGADTQYF.